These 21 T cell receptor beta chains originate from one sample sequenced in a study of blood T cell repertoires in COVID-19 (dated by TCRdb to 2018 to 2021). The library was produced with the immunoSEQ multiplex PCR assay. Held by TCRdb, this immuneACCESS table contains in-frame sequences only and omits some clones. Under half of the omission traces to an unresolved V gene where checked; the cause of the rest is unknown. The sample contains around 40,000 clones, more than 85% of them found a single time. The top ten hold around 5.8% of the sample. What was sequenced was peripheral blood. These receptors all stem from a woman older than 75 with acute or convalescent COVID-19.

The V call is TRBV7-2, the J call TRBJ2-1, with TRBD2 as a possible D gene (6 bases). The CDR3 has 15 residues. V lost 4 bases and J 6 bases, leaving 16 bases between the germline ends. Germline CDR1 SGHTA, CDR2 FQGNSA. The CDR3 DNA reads TGTGCCAGCAGCTCCACACCGGGACTCCTCAATGAGCAGTTCTTC. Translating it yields CASSSTPGLLNEQFF.

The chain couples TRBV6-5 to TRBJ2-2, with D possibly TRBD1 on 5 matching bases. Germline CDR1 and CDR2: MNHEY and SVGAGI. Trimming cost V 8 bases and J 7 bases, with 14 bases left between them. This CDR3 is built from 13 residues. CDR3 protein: CASRNQGFGELFF. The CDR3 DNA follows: TGTGCCAGCCGCAACCAGGGTTTCGGGGAGCTGTTTTTT.

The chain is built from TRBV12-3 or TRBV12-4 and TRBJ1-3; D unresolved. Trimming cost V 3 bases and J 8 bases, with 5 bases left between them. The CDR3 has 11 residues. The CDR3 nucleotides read TGTGCCAGCAGTTTGAGGGACACCATATATTTT. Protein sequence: CASSLRDTIYF.

The CDR3 is CASSLEGPTEAFF. The CDR3 DNA sequence: TGTGCCAGCAGCTTAGAGGGGCCCACTGAAGCTTTCTTT. The V gene is TRBV7-9, the J gene TRBJ1-1; TRBD1 is a possible D gene (5 bases). This CDR3 contains 13 residues. Trimming removed 1 base at V and 4 bases at J, with 7 bases between. The germline gives CDR1 SEHNR, CDR2 FQNEAQ (reference sequence).

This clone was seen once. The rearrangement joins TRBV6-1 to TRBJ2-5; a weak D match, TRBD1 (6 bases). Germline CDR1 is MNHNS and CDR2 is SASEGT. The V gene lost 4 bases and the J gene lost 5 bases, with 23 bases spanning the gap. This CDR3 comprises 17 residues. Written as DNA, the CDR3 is TGTGCCAGCAGTGTATTTCCGGGACACTTAAAGGGGGAGACCCAGTACTTC. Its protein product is CASSVFPGHLKGETQYF.

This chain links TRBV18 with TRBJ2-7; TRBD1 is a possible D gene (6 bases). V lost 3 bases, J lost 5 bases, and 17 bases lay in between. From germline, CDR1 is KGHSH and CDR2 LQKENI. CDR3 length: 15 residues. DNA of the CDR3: TGTGCCAGCTCACCTTCGGGGACAATTGCCCACGAGCAGTACTTC. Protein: CASSPSGTIAHEQYF.

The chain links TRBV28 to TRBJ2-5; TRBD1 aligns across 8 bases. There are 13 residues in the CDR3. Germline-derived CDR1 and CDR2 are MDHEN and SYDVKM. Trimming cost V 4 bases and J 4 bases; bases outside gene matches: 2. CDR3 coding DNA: TGTGCCAGCAGTTCGGGACAGGCAGAGACCCAGTACTTC. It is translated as CASSSGQAETQYF.

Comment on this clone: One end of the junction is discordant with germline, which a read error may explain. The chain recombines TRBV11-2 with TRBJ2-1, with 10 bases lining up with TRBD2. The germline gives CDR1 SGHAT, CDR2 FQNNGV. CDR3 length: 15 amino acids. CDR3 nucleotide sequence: TGTGCCAGCAGTTTAGCGGGGGGTTCCAACAATGAGCAGTTCTTC. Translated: CASSLAGGSNNEQFF.

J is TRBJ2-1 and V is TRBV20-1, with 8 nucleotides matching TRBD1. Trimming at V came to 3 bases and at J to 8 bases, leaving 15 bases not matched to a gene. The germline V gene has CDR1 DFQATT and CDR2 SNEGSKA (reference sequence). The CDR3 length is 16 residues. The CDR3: CSASHPPGQGVDEQFF. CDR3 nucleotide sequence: TGCAGTGCTAGTCACCCCCCCGGACAGGGTGTTGATGAGCAGTTCTTC.

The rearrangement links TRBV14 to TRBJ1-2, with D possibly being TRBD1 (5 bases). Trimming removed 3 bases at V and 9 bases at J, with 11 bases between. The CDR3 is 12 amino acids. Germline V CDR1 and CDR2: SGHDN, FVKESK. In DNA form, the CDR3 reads TGTGCCAGCAGCCACCAGGGTCTGCGCTACACCTTC. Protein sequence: CASSHQGLRYTF.

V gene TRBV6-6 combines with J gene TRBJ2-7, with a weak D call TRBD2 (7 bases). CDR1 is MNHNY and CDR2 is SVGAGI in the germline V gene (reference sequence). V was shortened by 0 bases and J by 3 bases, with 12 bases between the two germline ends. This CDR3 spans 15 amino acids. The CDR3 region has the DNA TGTGCCAGCAGTTACTCGAACAGGGAGGGCTACGAGCAGTACTTC. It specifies CASSYSNREGYEQYF.

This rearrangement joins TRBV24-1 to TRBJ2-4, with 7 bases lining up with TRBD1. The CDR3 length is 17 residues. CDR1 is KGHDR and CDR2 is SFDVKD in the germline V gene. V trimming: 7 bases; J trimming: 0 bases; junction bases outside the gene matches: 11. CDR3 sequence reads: CATSPDRARVAKNIQYF. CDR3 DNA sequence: TGTGCCACCAGCCCTGACAGGGCGAGGGTAGCCAAAAACATTCAGTACTTC.

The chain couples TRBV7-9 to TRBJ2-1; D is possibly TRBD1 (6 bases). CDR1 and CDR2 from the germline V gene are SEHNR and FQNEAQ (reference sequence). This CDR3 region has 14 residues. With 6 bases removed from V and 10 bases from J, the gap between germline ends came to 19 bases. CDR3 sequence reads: CASSQSTGNQEQFF. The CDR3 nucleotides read TGTGCCAGCAGTCAAAGTACAGGGAACCAGGAGCAGTTCTTC.

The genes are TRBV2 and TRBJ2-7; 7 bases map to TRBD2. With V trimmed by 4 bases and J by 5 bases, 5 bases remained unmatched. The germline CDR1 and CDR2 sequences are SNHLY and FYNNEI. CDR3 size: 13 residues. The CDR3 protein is CASSGGGRNEQYF. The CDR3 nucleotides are TGTGCCAGCAGTGGGGGGGGGAGGAACGAGCAGTACTTC.

CDR3 DNA: TGCGCCAGCAGTCAGACAGGTACATACTCTGGGGCCAACGTCCTGACTTTC. Encoded protein: CASSQTGTYSGANVLTF. This chain uses TRBV5-1 with TRBJ2-6; possibly TRBD1 for D (6 bases). V was shortened by 5 bases and J by 0 bases, with 15 bases between the two germline ends. The CDR3 contains 17 residues. Germline CDR1 is SGHRS and CDR2 is YFSETQ.

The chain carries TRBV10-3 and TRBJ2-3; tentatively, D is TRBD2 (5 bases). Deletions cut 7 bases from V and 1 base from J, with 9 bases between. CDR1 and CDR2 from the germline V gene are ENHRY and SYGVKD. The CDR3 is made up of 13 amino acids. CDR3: CAIMRVGTDTQYF. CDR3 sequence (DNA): TGTGCCATCATGAGGGTGGGCACAGATACGCAGTATTTT.

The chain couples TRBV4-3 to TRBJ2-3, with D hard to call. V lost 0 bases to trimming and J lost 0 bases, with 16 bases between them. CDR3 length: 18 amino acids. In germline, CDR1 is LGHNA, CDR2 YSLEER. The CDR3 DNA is TGCGCCAGCAGCCAAGAGTACAGCATTTTTACTAGCACAGATACGCAGTATTTT. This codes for CASSQEYSIFTSTDTQYF.

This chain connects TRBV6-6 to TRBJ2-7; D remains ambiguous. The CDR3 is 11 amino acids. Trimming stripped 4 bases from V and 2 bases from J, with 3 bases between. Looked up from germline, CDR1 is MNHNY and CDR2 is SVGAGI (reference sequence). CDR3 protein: CASSFAYEQYF. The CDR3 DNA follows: TGTGCCAGCAGTTTCGCCTACGAGCAGTACTTC.

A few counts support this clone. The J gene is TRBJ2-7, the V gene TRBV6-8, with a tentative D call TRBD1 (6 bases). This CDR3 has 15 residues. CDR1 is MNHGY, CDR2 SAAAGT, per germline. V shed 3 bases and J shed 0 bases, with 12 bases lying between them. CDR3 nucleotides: TGTGCCAGCAGTTATGGACAGCCGAGCTCCTACGAGCAGTACTTC. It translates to CASSYGQPSSYEQYF.

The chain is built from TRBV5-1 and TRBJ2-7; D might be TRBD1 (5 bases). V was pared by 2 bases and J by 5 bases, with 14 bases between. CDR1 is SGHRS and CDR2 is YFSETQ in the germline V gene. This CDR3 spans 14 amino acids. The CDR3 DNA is TGCGCCAGCAGCTTTAGCCCAGGGAATCACGAGCAGTACTTC. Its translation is CASSFSPGNHEQYF. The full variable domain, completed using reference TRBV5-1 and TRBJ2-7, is KAGVTQTPRYLIKTRGQQVTLSCSPISGHRSVSWYQQTPGQGLQFLFEYFSETQRNKGNFPGRFSGRQFSNSRSEMNVSTLELGDSALYLCASSFSPGNHEQYFGPGTRLTVT.

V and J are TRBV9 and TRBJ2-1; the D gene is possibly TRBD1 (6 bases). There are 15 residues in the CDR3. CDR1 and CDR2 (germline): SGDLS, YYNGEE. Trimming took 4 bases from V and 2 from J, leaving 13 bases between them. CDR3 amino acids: CASSREGDTYNEQFF. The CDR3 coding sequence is TGTGCCAGCAGCAGAGAGGGGGACACCTACAATGAGCAGTTCTTC.